Reported below is one TCR beta chain. Its target is unknown. No cell sorting was done before RNA was extracted from the tissue. TCRbeta libraries were built with three rounds of nested PCR, modified from ARM-PCR. TCRdb ran MiXCR on the multiplex PCR reads and lists one entry per CDR3 protein. The table includes 220,000 or so distinct CDR3 sequences, 60% to 85% detected once. The data were taken from a study of tumor and adjacent non-tumor tissue in lung cancer. About the research overall: Patients comprised roughly 12 adenocarcinoma, a couple of squamous cell carcinoma and 1 small cell lung cancer. The patients, some ten men and roughly 5 women, were roughly 31 to 80 with stage I to III disease. Each sample yielded some 4 million productive TCRbeta reads on average. Study results and caveats: Tumor TCR diversity, when higher, was linked to shorter survival.

V was clipped by 5 bases and J by 4 bases, with 11 bases between them. The CDR3 totals 14 residues. The germline V gene encodes CDR1 SGHAT and CDR2 FQDESV (reference sequence). The chain links TRBV11-1 to TRBJ2-2; D unclear. The material sequenced was lung tumor tissue. This receptor was identified in a man aged 55-75 years with non-small cell lung cancer. In DNA form, the CDR3 reads TGTGCCAGCAGCCAATTAGCTGGCACCGGGGAGCTGTTTTTT. As protein: CASSQLAGTGELFF.